This T cell receptor (beta chain) was recorded in a study of graft-versus-host responses after intestinal transplantation. Overall study context: Each patient got anti-thymocyte globulin induction, then tacrolimus and steroids for around 3 years.

This clone came up a few times. Using immunoSEQ multiplex PCR, the repertoire was profiled, and TCRdb retains in-frame clones only, with some absent. The sample lists tens of thousands of clones, about 55% occurring once. After the reaction, the investigators sorted the proliferating CFSE-low CD3+CD4+ and CD3+CD8+ responders. Looked up from germline, CDR1 is MGHRA and CDR2 is YSYEKL. The CDR3 runs to 15 residues. Trimming left V 1 base short and J 0 bases short, with 9 bases between. This TCR was sampled from a human patient who received an intestinal transplant. The chain has TRBV4-1 and TRBJ1-2, with D perhaps TRBD1 (6 bases). Sequenced material: alloreactive CD4+ T cells from a mixed lymphocyte reaction culture, taken before intestinal transplant. Stated subset: CFSE-low proliferating T cells sorted from roughly 6-day pre-transplant mixed lymphocyte reaction (GvH or HvG direction). The CDR3 protein is CASSQVGGANYGYTF. The CDR3, as DNA: TGCGCCAGCAGCCAAGTAGGGGGGGCTAACTATGGCTACACCTTC.